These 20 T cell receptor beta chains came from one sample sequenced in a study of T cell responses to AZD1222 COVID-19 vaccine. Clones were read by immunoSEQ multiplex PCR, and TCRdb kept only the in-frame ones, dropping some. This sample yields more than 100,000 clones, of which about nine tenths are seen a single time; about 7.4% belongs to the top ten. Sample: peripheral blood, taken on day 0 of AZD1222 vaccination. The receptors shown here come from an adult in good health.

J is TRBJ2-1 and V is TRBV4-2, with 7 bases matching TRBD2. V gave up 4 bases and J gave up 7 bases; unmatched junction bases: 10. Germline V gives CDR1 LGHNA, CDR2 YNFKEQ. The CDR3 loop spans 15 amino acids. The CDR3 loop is CASSLSATSWNEQFF. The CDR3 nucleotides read TGTGCCAGCAGCCTCTCAGCGACTAGCTGGAATGAGCAGTTCTTC.

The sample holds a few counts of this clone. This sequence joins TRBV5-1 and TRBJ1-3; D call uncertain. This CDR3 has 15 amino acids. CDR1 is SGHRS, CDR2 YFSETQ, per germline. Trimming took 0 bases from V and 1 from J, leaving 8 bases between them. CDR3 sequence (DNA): TGCGCCAGCAGCTTGGAGGCCAGATCTGGAAACACCATATATTTT. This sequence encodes CASSLEARSGNTIYF. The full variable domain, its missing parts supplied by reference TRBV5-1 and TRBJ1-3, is KAGVTQTPRYLIKTRGQQVTLSCSPISGHRSVSWYQQTPGQGLQFLFEYFSETQRNKGNFPGRFSGRQFSNSRSEMNVSTLELGDSALYLCASSLEARSGNTIYFGEGSWLTVV.

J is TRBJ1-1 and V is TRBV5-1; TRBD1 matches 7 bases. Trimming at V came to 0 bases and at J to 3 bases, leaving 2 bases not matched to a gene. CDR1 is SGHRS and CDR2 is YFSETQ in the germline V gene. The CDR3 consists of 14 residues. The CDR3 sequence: CASSLGDRYTEAFF. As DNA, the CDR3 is TGCGCCAGCAGCTTGGGGGACAGATACACTGAAGCTTTCTTT.

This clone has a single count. The CDR3 region has the DNA TGCGCCAGCAGCCAGTCTGACAGAAGCTATGGCTACACCTTC. It encodes CASSQSDRSYGYTF. This sequence joins TRBV4-1 and TRBJ1-2; a possible D gene is TRBD1 (5 bases). The CDR3 is 14 amino acids. Trimming left V 3 bases short and J 4 bases short, with 12 bases between. Germline values: CDR1 MGHRA, CDR2 YSYEKL.

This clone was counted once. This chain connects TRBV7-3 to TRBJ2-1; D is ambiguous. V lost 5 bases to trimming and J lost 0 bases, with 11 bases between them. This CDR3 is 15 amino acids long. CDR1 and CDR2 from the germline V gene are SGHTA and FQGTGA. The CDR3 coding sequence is TGTGCCAGCAGCCCAAGACTTAGCTCCTACAATGAGCAGTTCTTC. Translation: CASSPRLSSYNEQFF.

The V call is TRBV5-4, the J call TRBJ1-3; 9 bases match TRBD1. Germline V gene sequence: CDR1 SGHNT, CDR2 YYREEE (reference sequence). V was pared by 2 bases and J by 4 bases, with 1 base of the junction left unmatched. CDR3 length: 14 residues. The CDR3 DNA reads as TGTGCCAGCAGCTTACAGGGGGCGGGAAACACCATATATTTT. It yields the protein CASSLQGAGNTIYF.

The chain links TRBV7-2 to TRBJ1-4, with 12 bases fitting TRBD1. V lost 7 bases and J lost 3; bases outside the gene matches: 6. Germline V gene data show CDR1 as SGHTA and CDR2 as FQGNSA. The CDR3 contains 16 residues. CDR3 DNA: TGTGCCAGCAACCCGGGACAGGGGGCTGCTAATGAAAAACTGTTTTTT. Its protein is CASNPGQGAANEKLFF.

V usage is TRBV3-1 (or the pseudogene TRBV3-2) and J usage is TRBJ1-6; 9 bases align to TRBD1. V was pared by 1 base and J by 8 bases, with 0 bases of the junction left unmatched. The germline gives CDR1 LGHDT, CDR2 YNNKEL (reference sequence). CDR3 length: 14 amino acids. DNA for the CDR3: TGTGCCAGCAGCCAAGGACAGGGGGATTCACCCCTCCACTTT. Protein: CASSQGQGDSPLHF.

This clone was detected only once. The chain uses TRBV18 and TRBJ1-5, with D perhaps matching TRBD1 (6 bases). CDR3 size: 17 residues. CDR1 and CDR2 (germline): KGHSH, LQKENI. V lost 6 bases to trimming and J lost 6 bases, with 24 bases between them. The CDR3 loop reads CASSPGGGSRVTQPQHF. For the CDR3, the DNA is TGTGCCAGCTCCCCTGGAGGGGGGTCTAGGGTTACTCAGCCCCAGCATTTT.

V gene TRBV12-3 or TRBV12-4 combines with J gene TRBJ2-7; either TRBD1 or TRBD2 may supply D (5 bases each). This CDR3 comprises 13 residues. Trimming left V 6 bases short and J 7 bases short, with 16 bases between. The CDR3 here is CASRLGPPGEQYF. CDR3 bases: TGTGCCAGCAGGCTGGGACCTCCCGGTGAGCAGTACTTC.

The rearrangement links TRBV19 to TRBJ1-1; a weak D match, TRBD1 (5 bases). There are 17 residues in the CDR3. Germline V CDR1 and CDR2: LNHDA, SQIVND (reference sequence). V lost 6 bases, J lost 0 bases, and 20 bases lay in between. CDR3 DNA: TGTGCCAGTAGCCTGGGACGCCGAACCTCGTTGAACACTGAAGCTTTCTTT. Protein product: CASSLGRRTSLNTEAFF.

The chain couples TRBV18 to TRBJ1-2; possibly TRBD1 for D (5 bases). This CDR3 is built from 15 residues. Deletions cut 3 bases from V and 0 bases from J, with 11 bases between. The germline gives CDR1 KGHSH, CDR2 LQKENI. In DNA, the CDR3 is TGTGCCAGCTCACCTGGGGACGGGCCTAACTATGGCTACACCTTC. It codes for CASSPGDGPNYGYTF.

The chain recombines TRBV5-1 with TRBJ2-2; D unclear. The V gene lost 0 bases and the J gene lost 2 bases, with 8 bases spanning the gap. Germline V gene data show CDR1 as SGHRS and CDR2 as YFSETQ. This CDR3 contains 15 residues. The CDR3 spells CASSLGRLNTGELFF. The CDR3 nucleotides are TGCGCCAGCAGCTTGGGGAGACTTAACACCGGGGAGCTGTTTTTT.

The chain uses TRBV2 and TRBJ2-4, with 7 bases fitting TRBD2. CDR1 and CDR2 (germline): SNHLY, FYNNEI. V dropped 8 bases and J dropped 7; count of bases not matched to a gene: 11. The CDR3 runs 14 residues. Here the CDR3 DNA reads TGTGCCAGCTCGGAAGGGGCGGGAGCTAACATTCAGTACTTC. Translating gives CASSEGAGANIQYF.

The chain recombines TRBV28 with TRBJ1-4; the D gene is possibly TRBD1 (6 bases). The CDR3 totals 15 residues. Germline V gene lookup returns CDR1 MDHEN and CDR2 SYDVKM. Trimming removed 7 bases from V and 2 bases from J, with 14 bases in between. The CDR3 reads CASKRAGGTNEKLFF. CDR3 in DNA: TGTGCCAGCAAAAGGGCCGGGGGCACTAATGAAAAACTGTTTTTT.

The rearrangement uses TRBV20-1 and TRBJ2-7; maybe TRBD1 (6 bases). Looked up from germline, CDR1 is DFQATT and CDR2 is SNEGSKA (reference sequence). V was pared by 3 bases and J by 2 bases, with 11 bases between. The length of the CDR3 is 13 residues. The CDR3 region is CSASPQGPYEQYF. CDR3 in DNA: TGCAGTGCTAGTCCGCAGGGGCCCTACGAGCAGTACTTC.

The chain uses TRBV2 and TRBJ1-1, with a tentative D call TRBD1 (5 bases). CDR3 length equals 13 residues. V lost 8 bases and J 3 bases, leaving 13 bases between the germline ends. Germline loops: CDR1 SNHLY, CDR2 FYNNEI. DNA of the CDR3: TGTGCCAGCGCCCCCGGGGGGGACACTGAAGCTTTCTTT. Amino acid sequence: CASAPGGDTEAFF.

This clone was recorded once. The CDR3 loop reads CASRVGNTGELFF. CDR3 sequence (DNA): TGTGCCAGCAGAGTTGGGAACACCGGGGAGCTGTTTTTT. This chain links TRBV7-3 with TRBJ2-2; D call uncertain. Germline loops: CDR1 SGHTA, CDR2 FQGTGA. The CDR3 runs 13 residues. Deletions cut 6 bases from V and 1 base from J, with 6 bases between.

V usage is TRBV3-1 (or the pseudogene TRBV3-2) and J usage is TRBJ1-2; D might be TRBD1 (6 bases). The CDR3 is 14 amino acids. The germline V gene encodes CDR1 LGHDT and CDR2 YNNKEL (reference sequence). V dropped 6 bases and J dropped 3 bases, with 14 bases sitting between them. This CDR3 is CASRTEGGDYGYTF. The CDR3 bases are TGTGCCAGCAGAACGGAGGGGGGAGACTATGGCTACACCTTC.

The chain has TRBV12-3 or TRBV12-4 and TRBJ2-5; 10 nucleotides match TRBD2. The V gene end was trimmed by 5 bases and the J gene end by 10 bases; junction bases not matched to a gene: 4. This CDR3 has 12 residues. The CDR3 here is CASSPWTSGQYF. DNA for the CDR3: TGTGCCAGCAGTCCCTGGACTAGCGGCCAGTACTTC.